This T cell receptor (beta chain) was profiled in a study of CD8 T cells in ankylosing spondylitis. With 4 bases clipped from V and 0 bases from J, the junction kept 6 bases outside the gene matches. Germline V CDR1 and CDR2: SQVTM, ANQGSEA. The CDR3 has 14 residues. MiXCR, applied by TCRdb to the 5' RACE reads, yields one record per CDR3 protein. The sample has 200,000 to 250,000 distinct CDR3 sequences; 10% to 13% are singletons. The V and J genes are TRBV29-1 and TRBJ2-7, with TRBD1 matching over 7 bases. This receptor was taken from a male donor with ankylosing spondylitis or in good health (not recorded which). Sequenced sample: blood, either unsorted or a sorted T cell fraction (not recorded which). The chain's CDR3 is CSVVRQGSSYEQYF. The CDR3 region has the DNA TGCAGCGTTGTCCGACAGGGTAGCTCCTACGAGCAGTACTTC.